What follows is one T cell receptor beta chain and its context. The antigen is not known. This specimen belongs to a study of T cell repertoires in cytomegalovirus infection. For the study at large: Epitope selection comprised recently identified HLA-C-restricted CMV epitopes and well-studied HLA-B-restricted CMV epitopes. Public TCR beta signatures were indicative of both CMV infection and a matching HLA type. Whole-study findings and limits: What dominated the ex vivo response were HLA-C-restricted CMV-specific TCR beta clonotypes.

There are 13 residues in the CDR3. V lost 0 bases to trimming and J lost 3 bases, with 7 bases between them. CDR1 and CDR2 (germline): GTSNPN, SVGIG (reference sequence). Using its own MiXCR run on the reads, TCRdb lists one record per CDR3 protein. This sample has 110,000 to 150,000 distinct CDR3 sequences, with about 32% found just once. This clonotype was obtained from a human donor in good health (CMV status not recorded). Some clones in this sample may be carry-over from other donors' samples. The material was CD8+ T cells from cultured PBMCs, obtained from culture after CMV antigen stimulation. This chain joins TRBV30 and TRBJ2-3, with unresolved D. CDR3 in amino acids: CAWSVLGTDTQYF. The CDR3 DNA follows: TGTGCCTGGAGTGTACTCGGAACAGATACGCAGTATTTT.